Shown below are 8 T cell receptor beta chains from a single sample sequenced in a study of cytomegalovirus exposure and HLA in healthy donors listed by TCRdb under 2017. Library creation used the immunoSEQ multiplex PCR assay. A mixture of 60 forward primers for TCR Vbeta segments and 13 reverse primers for TCR Jbeta segments was used in the multiplex PCR. What TCRdb holds here is the immuneACCESS table cut down to in-frame rearrangements. Part of the clones is not present; checked against another copy, under half of the missing clones reflect an unresolved V gene, and the others are unexplained. The sample table shows more than 150,000 clones, and 60% to 85% are seen once. The ten largest clones capture more than 6% of the sample. The sample consisted of PBMCs. The source is a woman aged 40-49 years in good health and CMV-seropositive.

This clone was detected a few times. V gene TRBV6-5 combines with J gene TRBJ2-1; 10 nucleotides align to TRBD2. The J segment lost 10 bases and the V segment lost 6 bases, leaving 12 bases of the junction unmatched. This CDR3 has 15 amino acids. Germline V gene sequence: CDR1 MNHEY, CDR2 SVGAGI. The CDR3 DNA reads TGTGCCAGCAGCCGCGGGACTAGCGTTTCCGAGGAGCAGTTCTTC. This gives the protein CASSRGTSVSEEQFF.

The CDR3 nucleotides read TGTGCCTGGGGTAAAAATCAGGGATCCGGGGAGCTGTTTTTT. It codes for CAWGKNQGSGELFF. This sequence joins TRBV30 and TRBJ2-2; a possible D gene is TRBD1 (5 bases). The CDR3 has 14 residues. CDR1 GTSNPN and CDR2 SVGIG come from the germline V gene (reference sequence). V was clipped by 5 bases and J by 6 bases, with 16 bases between them.

The chain joins TRBV28 to TRBJ1-1; 7 nucleotides match TRBD1. The CDR3 sequence is 13 residues long. Looked up from germline, CDR1 is MDHEN and CDR2 is SYDVKM. V lost 7 bases and J lost 4; bases outside the gene matches: 6. In DNA form, the CDR3 reads TGTGCCAGCAAAAGACAGGGCTTCACTGAAGCTTTCTTT. This translates into CASKRQGFTEAFF.

The chain joins TRBV6-5 to TRBJ1-2; D is undetermined. Germline V gives CDR1 MNHEY, CDR2 SVGAGI. The CDR3 spans 14 residues. The V gene lost 2 bases and the J gene lost 6 bases, with 13 bases spanning the gap. CDR3 DNA: TGTGCCAGCAGTTACGGAAGTGCGGGAGATGGCTACACCTTC. This gives the protein CASSYGSAGDGYTF.

The chain links TRBV5-1 to TRBJ2-7; D possibly corresponds to TRBD2 (5 bases). Trimming removed 2 bases at V and 2 bases at J, with 11 bases between. The length of the CDR3 is 14 residues. Germline CDR1 reads SGHRS; CDR2 reads YFSETQ. The DNA for the CDR3 is TGCGCCAGCAGCTTAACGGGGTTACCCTACGAGCAGTACTTC. It is translated as CASSLTGLPYEQYF.

The chain recombines TRBV6-5 with TRBJ1-2; D gene unclear. Germline V gene data show CDR1 as MNHEY and CDR2 as SVGAGI. The CDR3 spans 13 residues. Trimming took off 5 bases at V and 8 bases at J, with 15 bases between the two ends. CDR3 protein: CASSDDGRGGYTF. The CDR3 nucleotides are TGTGCCAGCAGTGATGACGGTCGGGGAGGCTACACCTTC.

This clone was observed once. The gene calls are TRBV6-5 and TRBJ2-1; 8 bases are shared with TRBD2. Germline V gene sequence: CDR1 MNHEY, CDR2 SVGAGI. Unmatched junction bases numbered 6, after V lost 2 bases and J lost 9 bases. This CDR3 comprises 14 residues. In DNA, the CDR3 is TGTGCCAGCAGTTACAGGGGACTAGTAATTGAGCAGTTCTTC. It translates to CASSYRGLVIEQFF.

This chain uses TRBV7-3 with TRBJ2-7, with 7 nucleotides matching TRBD1. The CDR3 covers 14 residues. Germline V gene sequence: CDR1 SGHTA, CDR2 FQGTGA. After removal of 0 bases from V and 6 bases from J, the junction contained 5 bases not matched to a gene. The CDR3 reads CASSLTDTGAEQYF. Written as DNA, the CDR3 is TGTGCCAGCAGCTTAACGGATACAGGGGCCGAGCAGTACTTC.